This T cell receptor (beta chain) was recovered during a study of blood T cell repertoires in COVID-19. Study as a whole: From the United States, Italy and Spain came samples of acute and convalescent COVID-19. T cells, B-cell-depleted T cells, or PBMCs supplied cDNA or gDNA.

Germline-derived CDR1 and CDR2 are LGHDT and YNNKEL (reference sequence). With 3 bases removed from V and 0 bases from J, the gap between germline ends came to 12 bases. The CDR3 has 15 residues. The table lists this clone with a count of one. Under the authors' procedure: Counts of nucleated cells, estimated from reference gene primer amplification, were obtained. Only in-frame clones appear in the TCRdb table, and some are missing; sequencing was by immunoSEQ multiplex PCR. V, J and clone size derive from that table, while D and trimming were established from the DNA sequence. The sample includes roughly 220,000 clones, approximately 80% of them seen just once.

The TCR comes from a man aged 25 to 40 with active or convalescent COVID-19. Sample: peripheral blood. The chain uses TRBV3-1 (or the pseudogene TRBV3-2) and TRBJ2-7; D is unclear. DNA of the CDR3: TGTGCCAGCAGCCAGGAGCTCTTAAGCTCCTACGAGCAGTACTTC. This translates into CASSQELLSSYEQYF.